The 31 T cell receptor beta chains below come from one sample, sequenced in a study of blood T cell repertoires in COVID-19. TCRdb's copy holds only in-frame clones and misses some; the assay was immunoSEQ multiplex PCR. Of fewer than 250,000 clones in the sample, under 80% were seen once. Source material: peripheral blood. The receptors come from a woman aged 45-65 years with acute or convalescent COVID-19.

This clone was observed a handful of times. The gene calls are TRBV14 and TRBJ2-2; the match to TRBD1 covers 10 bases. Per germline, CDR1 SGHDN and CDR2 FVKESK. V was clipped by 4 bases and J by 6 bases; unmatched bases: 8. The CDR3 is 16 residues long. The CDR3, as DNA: TGTGCCAGCAGCCTGAATCGACAGGGGGCAGCCGGGGAGCTGTTTTTT. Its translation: CASSLNRQGAAGELFF.

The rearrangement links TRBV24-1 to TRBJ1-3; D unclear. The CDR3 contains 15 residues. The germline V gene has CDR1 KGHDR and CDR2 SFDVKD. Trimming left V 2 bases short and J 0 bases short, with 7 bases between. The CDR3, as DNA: TGTGCCACCAGTGATTACCAGTTCTCTGGAAACACCATATATTTT. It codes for CATSDYQFSGNTIYF.

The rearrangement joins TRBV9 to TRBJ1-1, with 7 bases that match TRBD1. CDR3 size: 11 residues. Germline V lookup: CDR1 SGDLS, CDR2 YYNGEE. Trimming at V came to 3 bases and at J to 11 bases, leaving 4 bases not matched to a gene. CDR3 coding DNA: TGTGCCAGCAGCGCCGGGACAGATGCTTTCTTT. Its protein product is CASSAGTDAFF.

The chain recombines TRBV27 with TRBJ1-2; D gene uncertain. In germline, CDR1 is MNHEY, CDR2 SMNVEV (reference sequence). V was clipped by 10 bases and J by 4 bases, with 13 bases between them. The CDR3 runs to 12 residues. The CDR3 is CAIRTESYGYTF. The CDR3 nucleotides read TGTGCCATCAGGACGGAGAGCTATGGCTACACCTTC.

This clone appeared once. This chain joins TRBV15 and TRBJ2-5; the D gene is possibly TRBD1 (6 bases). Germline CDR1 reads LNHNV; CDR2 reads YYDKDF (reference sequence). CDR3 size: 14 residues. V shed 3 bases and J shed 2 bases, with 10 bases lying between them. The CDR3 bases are TGTGCCACCAGCAGGGGGGCGAGGCAAGAGACCCAGTACTTC. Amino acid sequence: CATSRGARQETQYF.

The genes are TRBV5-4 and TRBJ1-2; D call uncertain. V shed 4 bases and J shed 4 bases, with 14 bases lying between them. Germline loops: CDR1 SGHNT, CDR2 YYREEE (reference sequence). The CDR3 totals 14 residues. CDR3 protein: CASSLGGGSYGYTF. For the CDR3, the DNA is TGTGCCAGCAGCCTTGGTGGAGGTTCCTATGGCTACACCTTC. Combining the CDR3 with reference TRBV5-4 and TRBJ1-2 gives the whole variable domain ETGVTQSPTHLIKTRGQQVTLRCSSQSGHNTVSWYQQALGQGPQFIFQYYREEENGRGNFPPRFSGLQFPNYSSELNVNALELDDSALYLCASSLGGGSYGYTFGSGTRLTVV.

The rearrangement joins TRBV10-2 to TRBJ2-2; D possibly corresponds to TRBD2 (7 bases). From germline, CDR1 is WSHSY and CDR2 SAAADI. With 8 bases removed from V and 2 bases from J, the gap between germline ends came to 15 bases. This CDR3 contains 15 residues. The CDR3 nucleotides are TGCGCCAGCCGGACGGGGGGCGCTAACACCGGGGAGCTGTTTTTT. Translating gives CASRTGGANTGELFF.

The CDR3 region has the DNA TGTGCCAGCAGTGAAACGGCGGGACAGGGTAGAAGCGAGCAGTACTTC. Translating gives CASSETAGQGRSEQYF. The chain is built from TRBV6-1 and TRBJ2-7, with 9 bases identical to TRBD1. The V gene's germline CDR1 is MNHNS and CDR2 SASEGT. The CDR3 totals 16 residues. V dropped 2 bases and J dropped 6; count of bases not matched to a gene: 11.

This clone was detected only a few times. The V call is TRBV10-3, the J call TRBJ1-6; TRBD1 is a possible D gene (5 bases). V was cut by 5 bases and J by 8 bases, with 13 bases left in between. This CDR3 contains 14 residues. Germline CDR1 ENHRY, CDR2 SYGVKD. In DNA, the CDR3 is TGTGCCATCAGTCAGCGGGACTCCGATTCACCCCTCCACTTT. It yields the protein CAISQRDSDSPLHF.

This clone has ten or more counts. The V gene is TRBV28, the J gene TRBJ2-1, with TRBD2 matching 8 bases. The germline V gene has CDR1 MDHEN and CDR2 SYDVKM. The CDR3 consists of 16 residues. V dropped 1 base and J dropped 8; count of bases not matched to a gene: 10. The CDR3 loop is CASSLLGLAGRDEQFF. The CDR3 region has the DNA TGTGCCAGCAGTTTATTAGGGCTAGCGGGTCGCGATGAGCAGTTCTTC.

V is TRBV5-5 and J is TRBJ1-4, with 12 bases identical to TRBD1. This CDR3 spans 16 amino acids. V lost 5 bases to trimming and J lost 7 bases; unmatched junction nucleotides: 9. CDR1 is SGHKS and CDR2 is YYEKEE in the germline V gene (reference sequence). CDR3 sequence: CASRPGQGASSEKLFF. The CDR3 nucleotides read TGTGCCAGCAGGCCGGGACAGGGGGCAAGTAGTGAAAAACTGTTTTTT.

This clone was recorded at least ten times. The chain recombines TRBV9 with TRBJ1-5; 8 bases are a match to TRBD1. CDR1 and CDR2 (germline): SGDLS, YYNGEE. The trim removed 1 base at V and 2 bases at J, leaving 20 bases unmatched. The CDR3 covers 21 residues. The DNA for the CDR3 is TGTGCCAGCAGCGTATTCCGGGACAGGCCCACTTCTACCGGGGGCAATCAGCCCCAGCATTTT. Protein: CASSVFRDRPTSTGGNQPQHF.

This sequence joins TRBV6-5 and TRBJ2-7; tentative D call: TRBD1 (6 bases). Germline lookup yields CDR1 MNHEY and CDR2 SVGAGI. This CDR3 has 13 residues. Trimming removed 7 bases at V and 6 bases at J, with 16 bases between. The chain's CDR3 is CASTAGVNGEQYF. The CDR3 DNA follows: TGTGCCAGCACGGCAGGGGTGAATGGCGAGCAGTACTTC.

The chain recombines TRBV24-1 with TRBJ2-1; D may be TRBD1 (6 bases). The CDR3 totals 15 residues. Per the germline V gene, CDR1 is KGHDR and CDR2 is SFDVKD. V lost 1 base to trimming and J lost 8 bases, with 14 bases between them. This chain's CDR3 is CATSDFRGRGDEQFF. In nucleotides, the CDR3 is TGTGCCACCAGTGATTTTCGGGGCAGGGGCGATGAGCAGTTCTTC.

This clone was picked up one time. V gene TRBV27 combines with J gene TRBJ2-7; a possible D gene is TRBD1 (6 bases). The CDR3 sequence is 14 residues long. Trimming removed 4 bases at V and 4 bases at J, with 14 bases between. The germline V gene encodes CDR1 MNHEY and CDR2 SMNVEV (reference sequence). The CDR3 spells CASSSDRRKYEQYF. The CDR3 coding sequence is TGTGCCAGCAGTTCCGACAGGAGGAAGTACGAGCAGTACTTC.

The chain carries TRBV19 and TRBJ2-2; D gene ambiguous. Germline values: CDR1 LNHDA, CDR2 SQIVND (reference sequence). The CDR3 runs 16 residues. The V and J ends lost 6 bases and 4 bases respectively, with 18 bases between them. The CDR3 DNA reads TGTGCCAGTAGCCTCAATTCCGGAGTTGGCACCGGGGAGCTGTTTTTT. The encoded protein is CASSLNSGVGTGELFF.

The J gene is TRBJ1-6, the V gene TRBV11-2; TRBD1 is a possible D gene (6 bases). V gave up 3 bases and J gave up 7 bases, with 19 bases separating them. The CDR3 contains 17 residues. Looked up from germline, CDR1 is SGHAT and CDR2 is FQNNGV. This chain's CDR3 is CASSFRDRPLPNSPLHF. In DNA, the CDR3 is TGTGCCAGCAGCTTCAGAGACAGGCCCCTTCCCAATTCACCCCTCCACTTT. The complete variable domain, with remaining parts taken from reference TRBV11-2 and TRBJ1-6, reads EAGVAQSPRYKIIEKRQSVAFWCNPISGHATLYWYQQILGQGPKLLIQFQNNGVVDDSQLPKDRFSAERLKGVDSTLKIQPAKLEDSAVYLCASSFRDRPLPNSPLHFGNGTRLTVT.

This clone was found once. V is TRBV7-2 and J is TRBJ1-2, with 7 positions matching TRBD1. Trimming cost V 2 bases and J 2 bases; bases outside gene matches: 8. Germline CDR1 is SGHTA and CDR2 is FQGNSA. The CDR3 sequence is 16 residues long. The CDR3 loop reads CASSLNGGQANYGYTF. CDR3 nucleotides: TGTGCCAGCAGCTTAAACGGAGGACAGGCGAACTATGGCTACACCTTC.

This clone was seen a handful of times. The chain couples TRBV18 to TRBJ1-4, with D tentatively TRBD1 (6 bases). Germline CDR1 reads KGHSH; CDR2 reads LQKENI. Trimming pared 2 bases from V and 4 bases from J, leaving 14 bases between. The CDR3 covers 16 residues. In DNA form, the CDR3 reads TGTGCCAGCTCACCAGTGTCGGGACACAATAATGAAAAACTGTTTTTT. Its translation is CASSPVSGHNNEKLFF.

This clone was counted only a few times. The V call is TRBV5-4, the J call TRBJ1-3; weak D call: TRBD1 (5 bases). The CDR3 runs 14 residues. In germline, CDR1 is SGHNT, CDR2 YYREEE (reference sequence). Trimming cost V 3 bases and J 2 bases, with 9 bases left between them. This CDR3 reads CASSSVGAGNTIYF. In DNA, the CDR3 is TGTGCCAGCAGCTCAGTAGGGGCTGGAAACACCATATATTTT.

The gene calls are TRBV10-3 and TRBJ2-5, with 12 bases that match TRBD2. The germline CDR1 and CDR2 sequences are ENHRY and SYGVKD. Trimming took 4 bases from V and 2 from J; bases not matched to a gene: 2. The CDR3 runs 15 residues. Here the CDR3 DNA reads TGTGCCATCAGTGCCGGACTAGCGGGGCAAGAGACCCAGTACTTC. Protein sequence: CAISAGLAGQETQYF.

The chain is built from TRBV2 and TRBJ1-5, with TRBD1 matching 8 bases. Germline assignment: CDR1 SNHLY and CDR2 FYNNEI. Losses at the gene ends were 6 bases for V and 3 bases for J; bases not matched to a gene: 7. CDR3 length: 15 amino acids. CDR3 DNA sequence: TGTGCCAGCAGGGTCGACAGGGGAAACAATCAGCCCCAGCATTTT. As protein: CASRVDRGNNQPQHF.

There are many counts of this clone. CDR3 in DNA: TGTGCCACTCGGCCCGGGCTAGCGGGAGGGCTGAAGGTTAATGAGCAGTTCTTC. It codes for CATRPGLAGGLKVNEQFF. The chain employs TRBV19 and TRBJ2-1; the match to TRBD2 covers 12 bases. Germline V gene lookup returns CDR1 LNHDA and CDR2 SQIVND (reference sequence). V lost 10 bases and J lost 7; bases outside the gene matches: 20. There are 18 residues in the CDR3.

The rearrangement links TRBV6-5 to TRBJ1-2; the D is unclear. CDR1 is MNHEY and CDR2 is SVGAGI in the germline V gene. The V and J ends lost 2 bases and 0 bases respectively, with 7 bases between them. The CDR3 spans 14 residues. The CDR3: CASSYGGANYGYTF. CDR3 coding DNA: TGTGCCAGCAGTTACGGCGGAGCTAACTATGGCTACACCTTC.

The CDR3 loop is CASSPRDSYNEQFF. Written as DNA, the CDR3 is TGTGCCAGCAGCCCGCGGGACTCGTACAATGAGCAGTTCTTC. The chain links TRBV11-2 to TRBJ2-1, with D maybe TRBD2 (6 bases). The germline V and J ends were trimmed by 5 bases and 4 bases, with 12 bases remaining between them. The CDR3 spans 14 residues. Germline V gene sequence: CDR1 SGHAT, CDR2 FQNNGV.

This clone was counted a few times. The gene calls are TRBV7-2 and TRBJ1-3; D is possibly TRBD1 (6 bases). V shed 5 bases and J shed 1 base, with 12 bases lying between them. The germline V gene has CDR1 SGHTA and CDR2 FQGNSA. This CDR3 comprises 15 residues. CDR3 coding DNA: TGTGCCAGCAGCCGGACAGAGCAGTCTGGAAACACCATATATTTT. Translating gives CASSRTEQSGNTIYF.

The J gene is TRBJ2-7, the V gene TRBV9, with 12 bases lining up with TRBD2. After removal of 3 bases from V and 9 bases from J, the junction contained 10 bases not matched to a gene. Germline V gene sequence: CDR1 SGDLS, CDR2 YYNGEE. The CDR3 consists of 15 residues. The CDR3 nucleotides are TGTGCCAGCAGCGAAGGGGGGCTAGCGGGAGGGCGGCAGTACTTC. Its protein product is CASSEGGLAGGRQYF.

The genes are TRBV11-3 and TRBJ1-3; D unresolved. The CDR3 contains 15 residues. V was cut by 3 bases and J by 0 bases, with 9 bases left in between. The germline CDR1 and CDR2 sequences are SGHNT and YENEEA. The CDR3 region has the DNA TGTGCCAGCAGCTTGGAGGGTGGCTCTGGAAACACCATATATTTT. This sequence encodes CASSLEGGSGNTIYF.

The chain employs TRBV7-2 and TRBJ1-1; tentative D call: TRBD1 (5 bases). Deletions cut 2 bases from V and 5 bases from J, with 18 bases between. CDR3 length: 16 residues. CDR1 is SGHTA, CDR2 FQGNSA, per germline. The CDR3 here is CASSLQGKVPGTEAFF. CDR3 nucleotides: TGTGCCAGCAGCTTACAGGGAAAGGTGCCTGGGACTGAAGCTTTCTTT.

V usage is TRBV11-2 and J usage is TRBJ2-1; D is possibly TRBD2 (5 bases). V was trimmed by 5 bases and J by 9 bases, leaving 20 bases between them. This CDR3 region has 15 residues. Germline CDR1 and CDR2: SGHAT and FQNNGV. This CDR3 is CASSNERAAGGEQFF. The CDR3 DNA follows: TGTGCCAGCAGCAACGAACGAGCGGCGGGTGGTGAGCAGTTCTTC.

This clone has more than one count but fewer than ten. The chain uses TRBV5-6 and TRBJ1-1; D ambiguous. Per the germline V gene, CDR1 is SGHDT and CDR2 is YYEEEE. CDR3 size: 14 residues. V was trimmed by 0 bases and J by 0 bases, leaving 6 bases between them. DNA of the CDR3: TGTGCCAGCAGCTTGGGGCGGCTGAACACTGAAGCTTTCTTT. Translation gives CASSLGRLNTEAFF.